What follows is one T cell receptor (beta chain) and its context. Its matching antigen is unknown. The record originates from a study of cytomegalovirus exposure and HLA in healthy donors. Study-level findings and limits: Associated with HLA alleles at 0.05 false discovery rate in a later analysis were about 17,000 TCR beta sequences. A few V segments could not be told apart, such as TRBV6-2 and TRBV6-3, and were left out.

The germline V gene encodes CDR1 MDHEN and CDR2 SYDVKM. The CDR3 loop spans 13 amino acids. V lost 4 bases and J 2 bases, leaving 9 bases between the germline ends. Primers for the PCR totalled 60 Vbeta and 13 Jbeta. Repertoires were generated with immunoSEQ multiplex PCR, while TCRdb's copy carries only in-frame clones and drops some. The table records about 100,000 clones, about 72% of them present only once. The receptor's source is an older woman in good health and CMV-seropositive. The chain employs TRBV28 and TRBJ2-7; unclear D gene. The sequencing sample was made of PBMCs. DNA for the CDR3: TGTGCCAGCAGTTCCGTTAAGCCCTACGAGCAGTACTTC. As protein: CASSSVKPYEQYF.